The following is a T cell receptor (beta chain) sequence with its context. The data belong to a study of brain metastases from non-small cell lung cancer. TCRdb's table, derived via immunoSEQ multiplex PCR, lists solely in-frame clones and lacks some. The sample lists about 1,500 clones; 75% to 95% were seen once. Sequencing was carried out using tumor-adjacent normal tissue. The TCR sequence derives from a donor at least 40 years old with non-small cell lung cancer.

Here the CDR3 reads CASSLRTGNTEAFF. The DNA for the CDR3 is TGCGCCAGCAGCCTCCGGACGGGGAACACTGAAGCTTTCTTT. The chain has TRBV4-1 and TRBJ1-1; D uncertain. The CDR3 sequence is 14 residues long. The germline gives CDR1 MGHRA, CDR2 YSYEKL. V shed 4 bases and J shed 1 base, with 10 bases lying between them.